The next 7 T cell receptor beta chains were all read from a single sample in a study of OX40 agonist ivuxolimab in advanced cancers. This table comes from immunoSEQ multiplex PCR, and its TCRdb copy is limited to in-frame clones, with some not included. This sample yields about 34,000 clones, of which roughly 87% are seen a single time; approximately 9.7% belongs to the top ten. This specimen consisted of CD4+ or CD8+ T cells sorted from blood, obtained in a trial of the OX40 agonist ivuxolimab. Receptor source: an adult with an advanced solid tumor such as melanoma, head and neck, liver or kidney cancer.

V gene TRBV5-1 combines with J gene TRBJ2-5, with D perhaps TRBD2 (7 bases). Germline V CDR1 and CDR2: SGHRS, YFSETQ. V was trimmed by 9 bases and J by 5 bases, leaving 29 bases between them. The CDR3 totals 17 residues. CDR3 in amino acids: CANLPRGGARGKETQYF. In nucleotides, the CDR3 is TGCGCCAACCTCCCAAGGGGGGGGGCGAGAGGTAAGGAGACCCAGTACTTC.

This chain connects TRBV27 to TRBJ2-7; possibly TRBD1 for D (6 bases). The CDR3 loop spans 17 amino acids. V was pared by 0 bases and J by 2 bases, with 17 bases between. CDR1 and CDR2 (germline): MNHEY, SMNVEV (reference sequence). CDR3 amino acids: CASSLSNFRGQTYEQYF. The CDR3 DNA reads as TGTGCCAGCAGTTTATCCAATTTCAGGGGCCAGACCTACGAGCAGTACTTC.

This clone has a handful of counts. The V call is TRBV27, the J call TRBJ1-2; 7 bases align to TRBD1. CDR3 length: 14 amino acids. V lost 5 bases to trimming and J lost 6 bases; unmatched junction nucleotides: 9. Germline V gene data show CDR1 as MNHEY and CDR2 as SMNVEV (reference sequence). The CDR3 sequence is CASSSRQGRNGYTF. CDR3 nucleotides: TGTGCCAGCAGTAGTAGACAGGGTCGCAATGGCTACACCTTC.

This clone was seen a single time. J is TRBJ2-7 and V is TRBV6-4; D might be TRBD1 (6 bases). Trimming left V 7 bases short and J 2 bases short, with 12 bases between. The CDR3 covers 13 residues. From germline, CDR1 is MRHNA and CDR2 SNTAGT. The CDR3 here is CASTEGDTYEQYF. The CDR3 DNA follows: TGTGCCAGCACCGAGGGGGACACCTACGAGCAGTACTTC.

The DNA of the CDR3 is TGTGCCAGCAGCCCTCCGGGACAGGGAGATACGCAGTATTTT. Protein sequence: CASSPPGQGDTQYF. The rearrangement links TRBV5-6 to TRBJ2-3, with 9 positions matching TRBD1. Germline V gives CDR1 SGHDT, CDR2 YYEEEE. The CDR3 contains 14 residues. Trimming cost V 4 bases and J 5 bases; bases outside gene matches: 5.

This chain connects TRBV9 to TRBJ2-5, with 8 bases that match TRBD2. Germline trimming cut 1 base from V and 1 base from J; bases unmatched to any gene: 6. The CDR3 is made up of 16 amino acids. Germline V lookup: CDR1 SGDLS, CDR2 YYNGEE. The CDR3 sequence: CASSVLGGRIQETQYF. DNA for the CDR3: TGTGCCAGCAGCGTACTCGGCGGGAGGATCCAAGAGACCCAGTACTTC.

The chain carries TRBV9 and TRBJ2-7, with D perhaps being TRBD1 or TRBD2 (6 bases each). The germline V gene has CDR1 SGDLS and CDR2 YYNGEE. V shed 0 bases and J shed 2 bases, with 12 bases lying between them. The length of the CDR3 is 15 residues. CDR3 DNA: TGTGCCAGCAGCGTAGGGGGGGCAGGGGCCTACGAGCAGTACTTC. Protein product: CASSVGGAGAYEQYF.